The T cell receptor beta chain described here comes from a study of T-cell reconstitution after alpha-beta-depleted transplantation in children. Preparing the TCRbeta library involved the use of unique molecular identifiers. TCRdb re-called the PCR reads through MiXCR, storing one row per CDR3 protein. The top ten hold approximately 6.3% of the sample, which has about 260,000 distinct CDR3 sequences, roughly 7.7% seen once. Study results and caveats: Among T cells one year after transplant, newly produced cells accounted for most counts and diversity. Several hundred graft clones that had expanded were reportedly the source of alpha-beta T cells about two months after transplant. For some patients, TCRbeta diversity was high at day 60 because of recipient T cells and thymic progenitors that survived.

This clonotype was seen repeatedly, ten times or more. Its specificity is not known. Germline CDR1 reads SQVTM; CDR2 reads ANQGSEA. V was clipped by 5 bases and J by 0 bases, with 13 bases between them. The CDR3 has 14 amino acids. The input for sequencing was PBMCs, mostly from graft donor cells, taken 180 days after TCRalphabeta/CD19-depleted stem cell transplant. The origin of this receptor is a male patient younger than 18 who had a stem cell transplant for acute lymphoblastic leukemia, so the T cells may come from the graft donor. The chain has TRBV29-1 and TRBJ1-1; D is perhaps TRBD1 (5 bases). CDR3 region: CSVSDSLMNTEAFF. CDR3 nucleotides: TGCAGCGTTTCCGACAGCTTAATGAACACTGAAGCTTTCTTT.